This T cell receptor (beta chain) was identified during a study of radiotherapy plus CTLA-4 blockade in lung cancer. Study as a whole: Patients showed objective responses in 18% of cases, and disease control was achieved by approximately 30%. Study observations and caveats: Expansion of tumor-derived TCR clones was observed in blood after radiotherapy plus ipilimumab.

Participants had chemo-refractory metastatic non-small-cell lung cancer and were treated with focal radiation plus ipilimumab CTLA-4 blockade. Sequencing used immunoSEQ multiplex PCR; TCRdb keeps in-frame clones, though not all of them. The table shows tens of thousands of clones, with 70% to 90% occurring only once. Note on this clone: Its specificity is not known.

Trimming stripped 5 bases from V and 2 bases from J, with 17 bases between. The germline gives CDR1 MNHEY, CDR2 SMNVEV (reference sequence). The CDR3 runs to 16 residues. The sequenced sample was peripheral blood, obtained from a patient treated with radiotherapy plus ipilimumab. The chain uses TRBV27 and TRBJ2-3; D possibly corresponds to TRBD2 (6 bases). This clonotype originated in a human donor with non-small cell lung cancer whose response to radiotherapy plus ipilimumab could not be evaluated. The CDR3, as DNA: TGTGCCAGCAGTCACGCGGGACTTGCTCCCACAGATACGCAGTATTTT. This gives the protein CASSHAGLAPTDTQYF.